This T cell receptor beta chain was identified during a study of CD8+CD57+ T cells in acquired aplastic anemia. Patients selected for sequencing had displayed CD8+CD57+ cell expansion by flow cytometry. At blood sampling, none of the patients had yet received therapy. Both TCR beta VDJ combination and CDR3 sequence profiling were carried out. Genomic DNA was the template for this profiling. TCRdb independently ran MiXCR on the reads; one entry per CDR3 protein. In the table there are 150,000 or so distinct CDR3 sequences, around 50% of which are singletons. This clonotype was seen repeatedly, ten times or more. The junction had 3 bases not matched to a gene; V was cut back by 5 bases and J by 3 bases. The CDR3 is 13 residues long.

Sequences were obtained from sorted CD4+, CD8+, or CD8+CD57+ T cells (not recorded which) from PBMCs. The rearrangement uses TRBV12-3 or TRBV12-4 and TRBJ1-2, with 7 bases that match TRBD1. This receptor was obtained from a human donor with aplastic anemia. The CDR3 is CASSADRDYGYTF. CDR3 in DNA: TGTGCCAGCAGTGCCGACAGGGACTATGGCTACACCTTC.